This TCR beta chain was sequenced in a study of beta chain features in type 1 diabetes (dated by TCRdb to 2016 to 2019). Some background on the complete study: Mean age, gender distribution, total cell number and subset yield were not different between patients and healthy donors. A total of 90 million to 120 million sorted cells were examined across all samples, and a strong correlation was observed between cell number per subset and RNA yield. In the study, TCRB repertoires of sorted circulating CD4+ T cell subsets from recently diagnosed type 1 diabetes patients were compared with those of matched healthy donors. Naive and central memory subsets were obtained from all 28 donors, but regulatory and stem cell-like memory subsets were isolated from only 8 patients and 8 healthy donors. Broad study findings and their caveats: HLA sub-analyses involved small numbers of individuals, so any influence of HLA type on TCRB rearrangement remained unresolved. Patients with type 1 diabetes made fewer insertions and deleted more nucleotides at VDJ recombination sites, implying thymic rearrangement abnormalities. Type 1 diabetes patients showed a moderate but significant shortening of TCRB CDR3 length in all four CD4+ subsets. Because cDNA rather than genomic DNA was sequenced, highly expressing activated cells could have been over-represented, although no difference in activation and CD3 levels was found between groups. Naive, central memory and regulatory TCRB repertoires appeared more similar among patients than among healthy donors. PCR may preferentially amplify shorter templates, but because patient and control samples were amplified and corrected together, any resulting skew would affect both groups equally.

For this clone: The clone's antigen remains unknown. Base qualities are not recorded, but no much larger clone differs from it by a single base.

A single peripheral blood draw of around 120 mL on average was collected from each donor into heparinised tubes. A BD FACSAria II was used to sort naive, central memory, regulatory and stem cell-like memory CD4+ T cells with a panel that included CD45RO, CCR7, CD25, CD127, CD95 and CD27. Every sorted population had a purity above 95%. PBMCs were separated immediately by Lymphoprep density gradient centrifugation and were stained directly, without being cultured. Samples were stained and sorted in pairs, with one healthy donor and one patient per experiment, so that batch effects were minimized. For this chain, trimming is 4 bases at the V end and 3 bases at the J end, and the number of junction bases without a gene match is 3. The CDR3 contains 15 residues, cysteine and phenylalanine counted. Here the CDR3 DNA is all that survives: 45 bases in frame from base 1. The CDR1 and CDR2 encoded by the germline V gene are MRHNA and SNTAGT.

The High Capacity cDNA Reverse Transcription Kit was used to reverse transcribe all of the isolated RNA, meaning that expressed TCRB transcripts were what got sequenced. Deep immunoSEQ sequencing was applied to naive, central memory and regulatory T cell samples, giving an average of around 3.8 million total reads per sample. Sorted cells were lysed in RLT buffer, and RNA was extracted using DNase-treated RNeasy Micro or Mini kits according to cell number. Each cell subset was processed on its own to prevent cross-contamination, while patient and healthy donor samples were processed together. TCRB sequences were amplified from cDNA with the immunoSEQ multiplex PCR, producing 87-bp fragments spanning the CDR3 region. Amplicons were sequenced on the Illumina HiSeq platform. The study's processing was this. Synthetic template baselines were used to correct PCR bias computationally, reads within Hamming distance 2 were collapsed together, and singletons that could not be merged were discarded. Reads were aligned to IMGT to assign V, D and J genes, CDR3 length, and insertions or deletions at six rearrangement sites. Within each subset, clonotype counts were normalized to sorted cell number, after which true diversity and Gini coefficients were computed with the tcR R package. The overlap coefficient, calculated on TCRB nucleotide sequences, was used to measure repertoire sharing. As a proxy for the pre-selection repertoire, out-of-frame TCRB sequences from naive cells were analyzed. In its TCRdb copy, this immuneACCESS table keeps in-frame sequences only and misses some clones. Where compared with another copy, unresolved V genes explain less than half of these, and the others have no known cause. The DNA was the basis for D and trimming; V, J and clone size are from that table. Counted in this sample were 640,000 or so clones; 13% of them appeared once. The ten largest account for 0.022% of the sample.

This TCR was recovered from a man between 18 and 29 years old with type 1 diabetes. The chain links TRBV6-4 with TRBJ2-3; the junction holds 11 bases that match TRBD1. The specimen sequenced was naive CD4+ T cells from blood. The cell subset or site label corresponds to: true naive CD4+ T cells. This receptor has the CDR3 CASSAGTGGTDTQYF. The bases are TGTGCCAGCAGTGCGGGGACAGGGGGGACAGATACGCAGTATTTT.